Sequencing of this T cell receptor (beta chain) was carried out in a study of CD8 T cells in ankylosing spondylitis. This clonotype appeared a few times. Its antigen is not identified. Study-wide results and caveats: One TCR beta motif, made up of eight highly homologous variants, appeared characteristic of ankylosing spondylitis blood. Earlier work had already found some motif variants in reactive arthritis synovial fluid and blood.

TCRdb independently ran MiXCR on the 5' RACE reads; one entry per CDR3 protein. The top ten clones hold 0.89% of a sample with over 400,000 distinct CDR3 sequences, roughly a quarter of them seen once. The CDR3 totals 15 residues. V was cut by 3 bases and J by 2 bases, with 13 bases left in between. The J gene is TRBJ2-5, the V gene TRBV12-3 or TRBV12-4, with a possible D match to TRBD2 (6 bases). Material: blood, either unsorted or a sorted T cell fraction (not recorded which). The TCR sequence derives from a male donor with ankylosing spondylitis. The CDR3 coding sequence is TGTGCCAGCAGTTTTACGGGAGAATCTCAAGAGACCCAGTACTTC. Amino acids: CASSFTGESQETQYF.